The 12 T cell receptor beta chains in this list originate from one sample, sequenced in a study of Graves' ophthalmopathy and Graves' hyperthyroidism. CDR3 regions of TCR beta were amplified from RNA transcripts. Investigators did first-round RT-PCR with HTBI primers, then second-round multiplex PCR. TCRdb analysed the multiplex PCR reads with MiXCR anew, one entry per CDR3 protein. The sample has 580,000 or so distinct CDR3 sequences, approximately 35% seen once. Material: peripheral blood or thyroid tissue (not recorded which). The receptor set was obtained from an adult man with Graves' hyperthyroidism.

CDR3 sequence: CASSIVRTGLTAYEQYF. The CDR3 bases are TGTGCCAGCAGTATCGTCCGGACAGGTTTGACTGCCTACGAGCAGTACTTC. This sequence joins TRBV12-3 or TRBV12-4 and TRBJ2-7, with 7 nucleotides matching TRBD1. The V and J ends lost 5 bases and 2 bases, in that order; junction bases with no gene match: 15. The CDR3 sequence is 17 residues long.

The chain combines TRBV7-9 with TRBJ2-7; D remains ambiguous. The CDR3 consists of 14 residues. Germline values: CDR1 SEHNR, CDR2 FQNEAQ (reference sequence). Trimming shortened V by 2 bases and J by 3 bases, and 11 bases separated the two germline ends. The CDR3 protein is CASSLTDSNYEQYF. CDR3 DNA sequence: TGTGCCAGCAGCTTAACAGACTCCAACTACGAGCAGTACTTC. Variable domain in full (rest from reference TRBV7-9 and TRBJ2-7): DTGVSQNPRHKITKRGQNVTFRCDPISEHNRLYWYRQTLGQGPEFLTYFQNEAQLEKSRLLSDRFSAERPKGSFSTLEIQRTEQGDSAMYLCASSLTDSNYEQYFGPGTRLTVT.

CDR3 sequence (DNA): TGTGCCAGCAGTCAAAAACCGACAGTAGGTGAGCAGTACTTC. Translating it yields CASSQKPTVGEQYF. The V call is TRBV6-6, the J call TRBJ2-7, with a tentative D call TRBD1 (5 bases). The V end lost 5 bases, the J end lost 7 bases, and 18 bases lay between the germline ends. Germline V gene lookup returns CDR1 MNHNY and CDR2 SVGAGI (reference sequence). There are 14 residues in the CDR3.

Only a few counts were recorded for this clonotype. A much larger clone is a single base away; this may be a read error. V gene TRBV12-3 or TRBV12-4 combines with J gene TRBJ1-1; D remains ambiguous. There are 16 residues in the CDR3. The V end was cut by 6 bases, the J end by 6 bases, with 23 bases between. For the CDR3, the DNA is TGTGCCAGCAGGTTACGCCCGGCAGTGGAGGATGCTGAAGCTTTCTTT. Translated: CASRLRPAVEDAEAFF.

V is TRBV24-1 and J is TRBJ1-1; D uncertain. Trimming removed 6 bases from V and 1 base from J, with 11 bases in between. The CDR3 spans 14 residues. Per germline, CDR1 KGHDR and CDR2 SFDVKD. CDR3 sequence (DNA): TGTGCCACCAGTACGGGTAACGGGAACACTGAAGCTTTCTTT. It codes for CATSTGNGNTEAFF.

A word on this clonotype: Relative to the germline gene, one junction end is altered; a read error may explain this. This chain links TRBV29-1 with TRBJ1-4, with 10 bases fitting TRBD1. Per germline, CDR1 SQVTM and CDR2 ANQGSEA. The CDR3 length is 12 residues. This CDR3 is CSGGQGNGKLFF. As DNA, the CDR3 is TGCAGCGGGGGACAGGGGAATGGAAAACTGTTTTTT.

Many counts were recorded for this clonotype. V and J are TRBV20-1 and TRBJ2-7; D is ambiguous. V dropped 2 bases and J dropped 2 bases, with 7 bases sitting between them. CDR1 DFQATT and CDR2 SNEGSKA come from the germline V gene (reference sequence). The CDR3 runs 12 residues. CDR3 loop: CSARRTPYEQYF. The CDR3 region has the DNA TGCAGTGCTAGAAGGACGCCCTACGAGCAGTACTTC.

This clonotype was picked up one time. One end of the junction varies from germline; a read error may be responsible. The chain couples TRBV7-2 to TRBJ2-2, with 12 bases identical to TRBD2. This CDR3 contains 17 residues. Germline V gives CDR1 SGHTA, CDR2 FQGNSA. CDR3 amino acids: CASGFTTSGSITEELFF. CDR3 coding DNA: TGTGCCAGCGGCTTTACGACTAGCGGGAGTATCACCGAGGAGCTGTTTTTT.

The rearrangement uses TRBV9 and TRBJ2-2, with TRBD1 matching over 7 bases. Trimming took 3 bases from V and 13 from J; bases not matched to a gene: 3. This CDR3 is 11 amino acids long. Germline V gene data show CDR1 as SGDLS and CDR2 as YYNGEE. The CDR3 spells CASSDNRGLFF. In nucleotides, the CDR3 is TGTGCCAGCAGCGATAACAGGGGGCTGTTTTTT.

This clonotype was observed a handful of times. The CDR3 spells CASGTGDEKLFF. The CDR3 DNA sequence: TGTGCCAGCGGGACAGGGGATGAAAAACTGTTTTTT. The chain couples TRBV14 to TRBJ1-4, with 10 bases aligning to TRBD1. Germline V gene sequence: CDR1 SGHDN, CDR2 FVKESK. The CDR3 is made up of 12 amino acids. After removal of 8 bases from V and 6 bases from J, the junction contained 0 bases not matched to a gene. Using reference TRBV14 and TRBJ1-4 for the parts outside the CDR3, the full variable domain is EAGVTQFPSHSVIEKGQTVTLRCDPISGHDNLYWYRRVMGKEIKFLLHFVKESKQDESGMPNNRFLAERTGGTYSTLKVQPAELEDSGVYFCASGTGDEKLFFGSGTQLSVL.

The chain couples TRBV20-1 to TRBJ2-1; D perhaps matches TRBD1 (5 bases). V gave up 2 bases and J gave up 6 bases, with 11 bases separating them. The CDR3 has 13 residues. Germline loops: CDR1 DFQATT, CDR2 SNEGSKA (reference sequence). Here the CDR3 DNA reads TGCAGTGCTAGAACAGGAACGGGCAATGAGCAGTTCTTC. Translating it yields CSARTGTGNEQFF.

The CDR3 DNA reads as TGTGCCAGCAGTGACATGCGAGGGGGCTCCACGACTAATGAAAAACTGTTTTTT. Its translation: CASSDMRGGSTTNEKLFF. The rearrangement links TRBV25-1 to TRBJ1-4; 7 nucleotides align to TRBD1. The V segment lost 3 bases and the J segment 2 bases; nucleotides outside the gene matches: 12. CDR1 and CDR2 (germline): MGHDK, SYGVNS. This CDR3 is 18 amino acids long.